The 22 T cell receptor beta chains listed next were all sequenced from one sample in a study of blood T cell repertoires in COVID-19. Profiling relied on immunoSEQ multiplex PCR, and the TCRdb table lists in-frame clones only, not all of them. Among some 220,000 clones, 80% were seen once, and the ten largest hold about 7%. Sequencing input: peripheral blood. These receptors all stem from a woman in her 70s with acute or convalescent COVID-19.

The chain has TRBV7-9 and TRBJ2-5; 7 bases agree with TRBD2. CDR1 and CDR2 (germline): SEHNR, FQNEAQ (reference sequence). With 8 bases clipped from V and 9 bases from J, the junction kept 18 bases outside the gene matches. This CDR3 comprises 15 residues. CDR3 DNA sequence: TGTGCCAGCGGAGAGAGAGGCTTCCGACTAGCTGCCCAGTACTTC. Amino acid sequence: CASGERGFRLAAQYF.

The J gene is TRBJ1-3, the V gene TRBV28, with D possibly matching TRBD1 (6 bases). Trimming removed 6 bases from V and 2 bases from J, with 11 bases in between. Looked up from germline, CDR1 is MDHEN and CDR2 is SYDVKM. CDR3 length: 14 amino acids. In DNA form, the CDR3 reads TGTGCCAGCAGACGCGACAGGACTGGAAACACCATATATTTT. Translating gives CASRRDRTGNTIYF.

The genes are TRBV11-3 and TRBJ2-1; tentative D call: TRBD1 (6 bases). CDR1 is SGHNT and CDR2 is YENEEA in the germline V gene. The length of the CDR3 is 17 residues. V dropped 1 base and J dropped 7 bases, with 20 bases sitting between them. This CDR3 reads CASSLGQSYLGGNEQFF. CDR3 in DNA: TGTGCCAGCAGCTTAGGGCAGTCCTACTTAGGGGGAAATGAGCAGTTCTTC.

The chain employs TRBV19 and TRBJ2-3; TRBD1 aligns across 8 bases. Per germline, CDR1 LNHDA and CDR2 SQIVND (reference sequence). The junction had 4 bases not matched to a gene; V was cut back by 6 bases and J by 2 bases. The CDR3 is 14 residues long. The CDR3 loop reads CASSRQGFTDTQYF. In DNA form, the CDR3 reads TGTGCCAGTAGCCGACAGGGGTTCACAGATACGCAGTATTTT.

This chain connects TRBV7-2 to TRBJ2-7, with 9 bases matching TRBD2. The J segment lost 2 bases and the V segment lost 3 bases, leaving 8 bases of the junction unmatched. In germline, CDR1 is SGHTA, CDR2 FQGNSA. The CDR3 length is 16 residues. The CDR3, as DNA: TGTGCCAGCAGCTTTTACTTAGCGGGGGCCCCCTACGAGCAGTACTTC. It encodes CASSFYLAGAPYEQYF.

The chain employs TRBV19 and TRBJ1-3; D is perhaps TRBD1 (6 bases). From germline, CDR1 is LNHDA and CDR2 SQIVND (reference sequence). The V gene lost 4 bases and the J gene lost 1 base, with 14 bases spanning the gap. The CDR3 extends over 16 amino acids. The CDR3 DNA reads TGTGCCAGTAGTAGCAGCTACAGGGTTTCTGGAAACACCATATATTTT. This sequence encodes CASSSSYRVSGNTIYF.

This clone occurred a few times. The V call is TRBV9, the J call TRBJ2-3; the D gene is possibly TRBD1 (6 bases). Per germline, CDR1 SGDLS and CDR2 YYNGEE. The CDR3 runs to 16 residues. The V end lost 3 bases, the J end lost 3 bases, and 17 bases lay between the germline ends. For the CDR3, the DNA is TGTGCCAGCAGCGCCCAGACGATGGGGGCGACAGATACGCAGTATTTT. Residues: CASSAQTMGATDTQYF.

This clone was counted many times. The V gene is TRBV3-1 (or the pseudogene TRBV3-2), the J gene TRBJ1-4; D ambiguous. This CDR3 spans 14 amino acids. CDR1 is LGHDT and CDR2 is YNNKEL in the germline V gene (reference sequence). V dropped 3 bases and J dropped 6 bases, with 11 bases sitting between them. The CDR3 DNA reads as TGTGCCAGCAGCCATCGGAGCCAACATGAAAAACTGTTTTTT. It encodes CASSHRSQHEKLFF.

The genes are TRBV7-9 and TRBJ2-1, with 7 bases matching TRBD2. Looked up from germline, CDR1 is SEHNR and CDR2 is FQNEAQ (reference sequence). V dropped 4 bases and J dropped 7; count of bases not matched to a gene: 7. CDR3 length: 14 residues. CDR3 DNA: TGTGCCAGCAGCTCCCAGACTAGCTTGAATGAGCAGTTCTTC. Its protein product is CASSSQTSLNEQFF.

The J gene is TRBJ1-2, the V gene TRBV27; the match to TRBD1 covers 9 bases. The CDR3 loop spans 15 amino acids. Germline assignment: CDR1 MNHEY and CDR2 SMNVEV (reference sequence). The junction had 9 bases not matched to a gene; V was cut back by 3 bases and J by 7 bases. The CDR3 sequence is CASSFTPTGGLGYTF. For the CDR3, the DNA is TGTGCCAGCAGTTTCACCCCGACAGGGGGGCTTGGCTACACCTTC.

The genes are TRBV7-9 and TRBJ1-6; 10 bases line up with TRBD1. Per the germline V gene, CDR1 is SEHNR and CDR2 is FQNEAQ (reference sequence). This CDR3 contains 15 residues. V lost 6 bases to trimming and J lost 9 bases; unmatched junction nucleotides: 8. The CDR3 spells CASSSGTGDASPLHF. The CDR3 bases are TGTGCCAGCAGTTCCGGGACAGGGGACGCTTCACCCCTCCACTTT.

The chain is built from TRBV7-8 and TRBJ2-1; TRBD1 matches at 7 bases. V trimming: 1 base; J trimming: 2 bases; junction bases outside the gene matches: 2. CDR3 length: 15 amino acids. Germline CDR1 is SGHVS and CDR2 is FQNEAQ. The CDR3, as DNA: TGTGCCAGCAGCTTAGAGCAGGGGGCCTACAATGAGCAGTTCTTC. Translating it yields CASSLEQGAYNEQFF.

The chain couples TRBV10-3 to TRBJ2-2, with D possibly matching TRBD2 (5 bases). V lost 4 bases, J lost 6 bases, and 6 bases lay in between. The CDR3 has 12 residues. Germline V gene lookup returns CDR1 ENHRY and CDR2 SYGVKD. The CDR3, as DNA: TGTGCCATCAGTGGAGGGTCCGGGGAGCTGTTTTTT. Residues: CAISGGSGELFF.

The chain couples TRBV30 to TRBJ2-6; D unresolved. V dropped 4 bases and J dropped 1 base, with 8 bases sitting between them. Germline CDR1 is GTSNPN and CDR2 is SVGIG (reference sequence). This CDR3 spans 14 amino acids. CDR3 sequence reads: CAWNSGSGANVLTF. The CDR3 DNA reads as TGTGCCTGGAATTCGGGTTCTGGGGCCAACGTCCTGACTTTC.

The gene calls are TRBV3-1 (or the pseudogene TRBV3-2) and TRBJ1-2, with 7 bases lining up with TRBD1. Germline V gene data show CDR1 as LGHDT and CDR2 as YNNKEL (reference sequence). The ends lost 0 bases at V and 1 base at J; junction bases unmatched: 2. This CDR3 spans 15 amino acids. The CDR3 nucleotides read TGTGCCAGCAGCCAAGAGGGGACAGTTAACTATGGCTACACCTTC. It encodes CASSQEGTVNYGYTF.

This clone was counted between two and nine times. The chain couples TRBV19 to TRBJ1-4; tentative D call: TRBD1 (5 bases). The CDR3 runs to 14 residues. Per germline, CDR1 LNHDA and CDR2 SQIVND (reference sequence). Trimming took off 6 bases at V and 5 bases at J, with 13 bases between the two ends. CDR3 residues: CASRMPGGNEKLFF. CDR3 coding DNA: TGTGCCAGTAGGATGCCGGGGGGAAATGAAAAACTGTTTTTT.

The rearrangement uses TRBV7-8 and TRBJ1-3; D gene uncertain. CDR3 length: 14 residues. The V gene lost 4 bases and the J gene lost 4 bases, with 11 bases spanning the gap. In germline, CDR1 is SGHVS, CDR2 FQNEAQ. This CDR3 reads CASSSSGQGNTIYF. The CDR3 DNA reads as TGTGCCAGCAGCTCCAGCGGGCAAGGAAACACCATATATTTT.

This sequence joins TRBV12-3 or TRBV12-4 and TRBJ1-3, with D uncertain. This CDR3 spans 13 amino acids. Trimming removed 4 bases from V and 0 bases from J, with 4 bases in between. CDR3 in amino acids: CASSSSSGNTIYF. The CDR3 DNA sequence: TGTGCCAGCAGTTCTTCCTCTGGAAACACCATATATTTT.

The genes are TRBV7-3 and TRBJ2-5, with D possibly TRBD2 on 6 matching bases. Germline lookup yields CDR1 SGHTA and CDR2 FQGTGA. The CDR3 extends over 15 amino acids. The V end lost 1 base, the J end lost 0 bases, and 9 bases lay between the germline ends. This CDR3 is CASSLRPGDQETQYF. CDR3 DNA sequence: TGTGCCAGCAGCTTAAGGCCGGGGGACCAAGAGACCCAGTACTTC.

This clone has just one count. The V call is TRBV6-1, the J call TRBJ2-2, with 9 bases identical to TRBD1. The CDR3 runs 14 residues. V trimming: 8 bases; J trimming: 0 bases; junction bases outside the gene matches: 1. Germline V gene sequence: CDR1 MNHNS, CDR2 SASEGT. Here the CDR3 reads CASGTGSNTGELFF. The CDR3 DNA sequence: TGTGCCAGCGGGACAGGGTCGAACACCGGGGAGCTGTTTTTT.

DNA of the CDR3: TGTGCCAGCAGGCGGACAGTTCTAGGGGGTGAGCAGTTCTTC. It encodes CASRRTVLGGEQFF. The chain uses TRBV2 and TRBJ2-1, with D possibly TRBD1 on 6 matching bases. The germline gives CDR1 SNHLY, CDR2 FYNNEI. This CDR3 comprises 14 residues. V lost 6 bases, J lost 9 bases, and 18 bases lay in between.

This clone has just a few counts. The chain uses TRBV11-2 and TRBJ1-6; 8 positions match TRBD1. The J segment lost 8 bases and the V segment lost 1 base, leaving 4 bases of the junction unmatched. Germline assignment: CDR1 SGHAT and CDR2 FQNNGV. CDR3 length equals 15 residues. CDR3 DNA: TGTGCCAGCAGCTTAGTTTCAGGGGGCGATTCACCCCTCCACTTT. It encodes CASSLVSGGDSPLHF.